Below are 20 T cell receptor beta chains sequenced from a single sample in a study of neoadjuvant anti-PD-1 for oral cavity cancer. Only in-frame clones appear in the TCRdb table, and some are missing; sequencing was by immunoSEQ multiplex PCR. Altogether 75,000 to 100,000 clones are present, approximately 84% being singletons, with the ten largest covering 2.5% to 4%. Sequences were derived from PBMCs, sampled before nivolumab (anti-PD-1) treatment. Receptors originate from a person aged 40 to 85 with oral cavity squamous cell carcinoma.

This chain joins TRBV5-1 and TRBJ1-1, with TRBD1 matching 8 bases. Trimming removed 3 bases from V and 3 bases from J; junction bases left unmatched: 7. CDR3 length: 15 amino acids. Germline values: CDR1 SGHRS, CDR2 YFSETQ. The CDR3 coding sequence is TGCGCCAGCAGCTCTCAACAGGGGGTGGACACTGAAGCTTTCTTT. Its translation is CASSSQQGVDTEAFF.

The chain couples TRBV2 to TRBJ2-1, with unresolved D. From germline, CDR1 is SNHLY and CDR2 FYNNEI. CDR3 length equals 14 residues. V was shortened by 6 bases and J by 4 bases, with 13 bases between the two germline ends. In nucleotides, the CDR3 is TGTGCCAGCAGGAAGGTGGGTTCTTACAATGAGCAGTTCTTC. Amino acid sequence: CASRKVGSYNEQFF.

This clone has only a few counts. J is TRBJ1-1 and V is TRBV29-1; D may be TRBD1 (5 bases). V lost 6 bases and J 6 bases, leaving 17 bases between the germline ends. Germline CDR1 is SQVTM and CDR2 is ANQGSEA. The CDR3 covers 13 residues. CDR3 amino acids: CSVTGHALAEAFF. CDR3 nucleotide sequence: TGCAGCGTCACGGGGCATGCGCTGGCTGAAGCTTTCTTT.

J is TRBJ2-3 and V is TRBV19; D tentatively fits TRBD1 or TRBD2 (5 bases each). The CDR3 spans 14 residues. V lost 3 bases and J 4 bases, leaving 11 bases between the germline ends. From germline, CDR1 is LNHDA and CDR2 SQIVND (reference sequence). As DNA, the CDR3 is TGTGCCAGTAGTATGGGGATGGGGGCAGATACGCAGTATTTT. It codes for CASSMGMGADTQYF.

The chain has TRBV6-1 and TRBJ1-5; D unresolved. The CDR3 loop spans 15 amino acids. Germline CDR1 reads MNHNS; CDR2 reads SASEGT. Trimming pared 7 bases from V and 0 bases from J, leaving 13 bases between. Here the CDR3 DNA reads TGTGCCAGCAATGTAAGTCCCAATAGCAATCAGCCCCAGCATTTT. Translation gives CASNVSPNSNQPQHF.

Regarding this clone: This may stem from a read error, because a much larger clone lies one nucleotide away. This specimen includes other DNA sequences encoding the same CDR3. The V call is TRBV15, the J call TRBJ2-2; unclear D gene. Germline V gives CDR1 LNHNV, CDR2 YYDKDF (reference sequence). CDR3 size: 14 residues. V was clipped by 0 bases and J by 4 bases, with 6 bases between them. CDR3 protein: CATSREVATGELFF. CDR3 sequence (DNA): TGTGCCACCAGCAGAGAGGTCGCCACCGGGGAGCTGTTTTTT.

CDR3 sequence reads: CASSVGGGGFSDEQYF. The CDR3 nucleotides read TGTGCCAGCAGCGTAGGAGGCGGGGGTTTTAGTGACGAGCAGTACTTC. This chain connects TRBV9 to TRBJ2-7; 7 bases align to TRBD2. Trimming at V came to 0 bases and at J to 5 bases, leaving 11 bases not matched to a gene. CDR3 length: 16 residues. Per the germline V gene, CDR1 is SGDLS and CDR2 is YYNGEE.

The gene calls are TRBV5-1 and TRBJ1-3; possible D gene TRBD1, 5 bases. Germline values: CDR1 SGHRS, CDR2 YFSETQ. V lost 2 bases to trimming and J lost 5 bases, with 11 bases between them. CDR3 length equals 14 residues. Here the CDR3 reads CASSFGSGRNTIYF. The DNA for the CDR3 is TGCGCCAGCAGCTTTGGCTCAGGGCGAAACACCATATATTTT.

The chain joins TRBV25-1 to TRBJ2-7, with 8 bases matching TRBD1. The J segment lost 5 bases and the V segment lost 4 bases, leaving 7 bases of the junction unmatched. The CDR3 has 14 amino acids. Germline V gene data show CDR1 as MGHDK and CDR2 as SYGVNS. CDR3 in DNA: TGTGCCAGCAGTGGTCCGGGACAGGAAAACGAGCAGTACTTC. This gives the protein CASSGPGQENEQYF.

The CDR3 spells CASSRDTGGAGGSYEQYF. CDR3 nucleotides: TGCGCCAGCAGCCGAGACACAGGCGGGGCGGGAGGCTCCTACGAGCAGTACTTC. The chain employs TRBV5-1 and TRBJ2-7; TRBD2 aligns across 8 bases. The CDR3 has 18 residues. With 4 bases clipped from V and 0 bases from J, the junction kept 15 bases outside the gene matches. Germline V lookup: CDR1 SGHRS, CDR2 YFSETQ. The full variable domain, with the rest looked up from reference TRBV5-1 and TRBJ2-7, is KAGVTQTPRYLIKTRGQQVTLSCSPISGHRSVSWYQQTPGQGLQFLFEYFSETQRNKGNFPGRFSGRQFSNSRSEMNVSTLELGDSALYLCASSRDTGGAGGSYEQYFGPGTRLTVT.

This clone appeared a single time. The CDR3 spells CASSDLMLESPDTQYF. As DNA, the CDR3 is TGTGCCAGCAGCGACTTGATGTTGGAGTCCCCAGATACGCAGTATTTT. The rearrangement uses TRBV2 and TRBJ2-3, with D unresolved. The CDR3 sequence is 16 residues long. Per the germline V gene, CDR1 is SNHLY and CDR2 is FYNNEI. V was clipped by 6 bases and J by 4 bases, with 20 bases between them.

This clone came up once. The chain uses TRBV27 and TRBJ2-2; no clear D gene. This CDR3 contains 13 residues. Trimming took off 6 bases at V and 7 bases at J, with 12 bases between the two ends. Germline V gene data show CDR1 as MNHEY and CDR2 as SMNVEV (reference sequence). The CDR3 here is CASSSSQIGELFF. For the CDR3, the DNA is TGTGCCAGCAGCTCCAGTCAGATCGGGGAGCTGTTTTTT.

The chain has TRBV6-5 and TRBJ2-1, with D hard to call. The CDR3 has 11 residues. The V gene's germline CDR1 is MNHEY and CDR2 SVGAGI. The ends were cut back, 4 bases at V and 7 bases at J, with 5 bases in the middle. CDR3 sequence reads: CASSLANEQFF. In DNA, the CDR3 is TGTGCCAGCAGTTTAGCTAATGAGCAGTTCTTC.

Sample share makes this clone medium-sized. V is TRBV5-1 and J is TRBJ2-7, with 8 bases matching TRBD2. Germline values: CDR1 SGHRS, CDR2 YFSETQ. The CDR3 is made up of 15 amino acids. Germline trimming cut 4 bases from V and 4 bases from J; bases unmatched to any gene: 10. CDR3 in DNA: TGCGCCAGCAGCATCGAGAGCGGGAGAGGATACGAGCAGTACTTC. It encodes CASSIESGRGYEQYF.

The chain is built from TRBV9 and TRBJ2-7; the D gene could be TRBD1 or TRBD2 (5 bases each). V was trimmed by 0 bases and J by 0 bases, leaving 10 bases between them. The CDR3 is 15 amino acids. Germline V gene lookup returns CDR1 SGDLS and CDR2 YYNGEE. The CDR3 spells CASSVGDRSSYEQYF. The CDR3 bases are TGTGCCAGCAGCGTAGGGGACCGGAGCTCCTACGAGCAGTACTTC.

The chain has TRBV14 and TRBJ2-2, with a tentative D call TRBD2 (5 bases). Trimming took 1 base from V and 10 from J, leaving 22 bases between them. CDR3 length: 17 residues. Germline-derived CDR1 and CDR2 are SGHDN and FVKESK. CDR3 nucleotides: TGTGCCAGCAGCCAAGGCGCCGGGATTCCCCCCTCCGAGGAGCTGTTTTTT. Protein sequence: CASSQGAGIPPSEELFF.

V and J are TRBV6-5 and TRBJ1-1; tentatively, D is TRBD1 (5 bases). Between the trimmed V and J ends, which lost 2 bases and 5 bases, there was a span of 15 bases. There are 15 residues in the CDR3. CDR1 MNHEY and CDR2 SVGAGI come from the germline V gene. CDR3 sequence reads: CASSYEAQGVTEAFF. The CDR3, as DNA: TGTGCCAGCAGTTACGAGGCGCAGGGAGTTACTGAAGCTTTCTTT.

CDR3 sequence reads: CASSLAATVGRTEAFF. The CDR3 nucleotides are TGTGCCAGCAGCTTAGCGGCCACAGTTGGGCGCACTGAAGCTTTCTTT. This chain uses TRBV7-2 with TRBJ1-1; D is undetermined. The germline gives CDR1 SGHTA, CDR2 FQGNSA. V was cut by 0 bases and J by 4 bases, with 15 bases left in between. The CDR3 extends over 16 amino acids.

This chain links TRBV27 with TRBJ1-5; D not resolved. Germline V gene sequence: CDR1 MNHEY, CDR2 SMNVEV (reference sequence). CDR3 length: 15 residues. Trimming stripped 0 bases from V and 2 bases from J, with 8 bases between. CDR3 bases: TGTGCCAGCAGTTTATCAGCGTCGCGCAATCAGCCCCAGCATTTT. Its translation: CASSLSASRNQPQHF.

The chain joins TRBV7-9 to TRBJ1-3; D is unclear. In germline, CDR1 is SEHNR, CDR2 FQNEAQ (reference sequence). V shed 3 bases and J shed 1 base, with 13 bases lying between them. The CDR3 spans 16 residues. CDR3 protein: CASSLIPSPSGNTIYF. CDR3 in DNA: TGTGCCAGCAGCTTGATCCCGTCTCCTTCTGGAAACACCATATATTTT.